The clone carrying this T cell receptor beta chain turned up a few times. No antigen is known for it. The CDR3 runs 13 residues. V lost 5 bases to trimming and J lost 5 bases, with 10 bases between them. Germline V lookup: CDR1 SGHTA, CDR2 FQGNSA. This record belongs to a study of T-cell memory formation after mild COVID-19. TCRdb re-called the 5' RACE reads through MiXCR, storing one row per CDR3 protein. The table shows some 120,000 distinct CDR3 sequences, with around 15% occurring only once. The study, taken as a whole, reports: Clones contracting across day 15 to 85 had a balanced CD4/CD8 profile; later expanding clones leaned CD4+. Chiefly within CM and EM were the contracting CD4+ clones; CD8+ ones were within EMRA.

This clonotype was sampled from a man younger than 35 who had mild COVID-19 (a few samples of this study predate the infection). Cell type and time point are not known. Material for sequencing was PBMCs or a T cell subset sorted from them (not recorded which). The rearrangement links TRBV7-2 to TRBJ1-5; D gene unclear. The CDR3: CASSAGFYQPQHF. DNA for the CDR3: TGTGCCAGCAGCGCTGGGTTCTATCAGCCCCAGCATTTT.